The sequence of this T cell receptor (beta chain) was determined in a study of early stage breast cancer tumors. Across the whole study: Samples were sequenced at 7.5 to 10-fold average coverage. General study findings and limits: Tumors had around 2.5-fold higher T cell density than normal breast. In about 85% of the 16 patients, blood comparison separated tumor from normal breast.

In the case of this clone: Antigen: not known.

The V and J ends lost 3 bases and 6 bases, in that order; junction bases with no gene match: 8. Germline CDR1 LGHNA, CDR2 YNFKEQ. This CDR3 is built from 16 residues. Assay: immunoSEQ multiplex PCR; the TCRdb copy retains only in-frame clones and omits some. The profile shows some 21,000 clones, about 76% of them singletons. V usage is TRBV4-2 and J usage is TRBJ1-1; 12 bases agree with TRBD1. The source material was blood. The source of this sequence is a person in their sixties with breast cancer. CDR3 amino acids: CASSHPEGQGAPEAFF. The DNA for the CDR3 is TGTGCCAGCAGCCACCCCGAGGGACAGGGGGCCCCTGAAGCTTTCTTT.